This T cell receptor beta chain stems from a study of vaccination and CD4 T cells after COVID-19. Across the whole study: Post-COVID draws came a median around 100 days after diagnosis (range 35 to 161).

Using its own MiXCR run on the PCR reads, TCRdb lists one record per CDR3 protein. The sample comprises some 18,000 distinct CDR3 sequences, about 62% of which are singletons, and around 1.1% rests with the top ten. Trimming took 5 bases from V and 14 from J; bases not matched to a gene: 4. This CDR3 is built from 11 residues. The germline V gene encodes CDR1 LNHNV and CDR2 YYDKDF (reference sequence). The chain couples TRBV15 to TRBJ1-5; 9 bases line up with TRBD1. The specimen comprised CD4+ T cells from blood, sampled after SARS-CoV-2 vaccination. The source of this sequence is a human donor who had recovered from COVID-19. For the CDR3, the DNA is TGTGCCACCAGCTCCGGGACAGGGAAGCATTTT. This translates into CATSSGTGKHF.